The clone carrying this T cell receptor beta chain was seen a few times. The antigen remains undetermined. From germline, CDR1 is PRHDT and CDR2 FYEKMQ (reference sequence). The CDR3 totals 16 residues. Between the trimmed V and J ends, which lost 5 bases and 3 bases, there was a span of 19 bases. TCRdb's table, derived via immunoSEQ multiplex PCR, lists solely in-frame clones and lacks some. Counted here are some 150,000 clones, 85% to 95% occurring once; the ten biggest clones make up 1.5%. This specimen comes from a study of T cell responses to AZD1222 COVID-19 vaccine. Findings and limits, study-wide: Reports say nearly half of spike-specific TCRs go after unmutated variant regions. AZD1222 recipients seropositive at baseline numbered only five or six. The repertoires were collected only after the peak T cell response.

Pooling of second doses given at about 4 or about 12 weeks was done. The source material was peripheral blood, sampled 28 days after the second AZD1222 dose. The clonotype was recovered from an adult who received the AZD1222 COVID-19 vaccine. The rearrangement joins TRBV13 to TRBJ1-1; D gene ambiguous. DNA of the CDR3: TGTGCCAGCAGCCCACAGCCAGGCGAGGTGGACACTGAAGCTTTCTTT. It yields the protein CASSPQPGEVDTEAFF.